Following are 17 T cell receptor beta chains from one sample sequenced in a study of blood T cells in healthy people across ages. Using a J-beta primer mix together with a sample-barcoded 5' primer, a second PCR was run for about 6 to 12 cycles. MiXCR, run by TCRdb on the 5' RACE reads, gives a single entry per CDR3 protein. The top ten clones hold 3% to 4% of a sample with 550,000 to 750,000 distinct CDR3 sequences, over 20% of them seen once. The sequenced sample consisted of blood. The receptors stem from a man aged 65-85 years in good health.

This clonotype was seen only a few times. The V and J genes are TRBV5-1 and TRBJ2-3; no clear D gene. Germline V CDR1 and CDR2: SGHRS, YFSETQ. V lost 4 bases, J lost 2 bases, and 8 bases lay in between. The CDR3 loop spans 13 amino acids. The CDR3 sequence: CASSPLNTDTQYF. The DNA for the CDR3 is TGCGCCAGCAGCCCGTTAAACACAGATACGCAGTATTTT.

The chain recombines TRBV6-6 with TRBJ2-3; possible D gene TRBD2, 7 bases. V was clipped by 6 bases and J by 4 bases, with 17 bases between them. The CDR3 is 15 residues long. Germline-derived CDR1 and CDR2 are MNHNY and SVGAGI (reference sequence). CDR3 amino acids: CASRSSPGGADTQYF. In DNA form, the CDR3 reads TGTGCCAGCAGGTCCAGCCCGGGGGGCGCAGATACGCAGTATTTT.

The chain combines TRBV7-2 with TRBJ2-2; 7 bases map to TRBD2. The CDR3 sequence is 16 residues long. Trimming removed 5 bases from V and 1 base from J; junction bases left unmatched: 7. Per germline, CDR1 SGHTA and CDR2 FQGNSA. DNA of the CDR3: TGTGCCAGCAGCACCTTGGGCGGGGGGAACACCGGGGAGCTGTTTTTT. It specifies CASSTLGGGNTGELFF. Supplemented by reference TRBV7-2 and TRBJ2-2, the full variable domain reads GAGVSQSPSNKVTEKGKDVELRCDPISGHTALYWYRQSLGQGLEFLIYFQGNSAPDKSGLPSDRFSAERTGGSVSTLTIQRTQQEDSAVYLCASSTLGGGNTGELFFGEGSRLTVL.

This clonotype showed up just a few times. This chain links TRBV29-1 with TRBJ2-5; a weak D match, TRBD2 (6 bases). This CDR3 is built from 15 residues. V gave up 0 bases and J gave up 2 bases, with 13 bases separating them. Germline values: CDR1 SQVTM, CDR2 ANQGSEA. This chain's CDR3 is CSVEEGGLAQETQYF. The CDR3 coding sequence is TGCAGCGTTGAAGAGGGGGGACTGGCACAAGAGACCCAGTACTTC.

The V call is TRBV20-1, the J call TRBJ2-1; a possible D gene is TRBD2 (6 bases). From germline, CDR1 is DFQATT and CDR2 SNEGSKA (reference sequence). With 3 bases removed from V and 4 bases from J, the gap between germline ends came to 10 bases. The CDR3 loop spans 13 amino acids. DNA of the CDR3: TGCAGTGCTAGTGCTAGCGCGTACAATGAGCAGTTCTTC. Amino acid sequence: CSASASAYNEQFF.

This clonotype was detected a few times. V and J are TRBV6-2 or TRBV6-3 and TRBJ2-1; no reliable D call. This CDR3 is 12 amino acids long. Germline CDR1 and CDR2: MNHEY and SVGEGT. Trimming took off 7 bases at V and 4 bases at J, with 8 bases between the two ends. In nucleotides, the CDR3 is TGTGCCAGCACTAAGGGTTACAATGAGCAGTTCTTC. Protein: CASTKGYNEQFF.

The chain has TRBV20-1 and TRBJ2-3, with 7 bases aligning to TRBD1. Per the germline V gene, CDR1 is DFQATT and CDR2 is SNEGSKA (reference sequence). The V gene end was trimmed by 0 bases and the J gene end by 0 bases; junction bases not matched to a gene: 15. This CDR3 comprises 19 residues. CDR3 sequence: CSARDCPTETGSSTDTQYF. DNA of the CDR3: TGCAGTGCTAGAGATTGCCCCACCGAGACAGGGTCTAGCACAGATACGCAGTATTTT.

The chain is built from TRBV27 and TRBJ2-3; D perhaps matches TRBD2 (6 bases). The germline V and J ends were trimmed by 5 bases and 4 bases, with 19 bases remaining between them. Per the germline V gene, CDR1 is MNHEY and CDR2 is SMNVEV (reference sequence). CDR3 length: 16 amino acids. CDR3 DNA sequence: TGTGCCAGCAGTCCCACTAGTCTCGGGAGCTCAGATACGCAGTATTTT. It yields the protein CASSPTSLGSSDTQYF.

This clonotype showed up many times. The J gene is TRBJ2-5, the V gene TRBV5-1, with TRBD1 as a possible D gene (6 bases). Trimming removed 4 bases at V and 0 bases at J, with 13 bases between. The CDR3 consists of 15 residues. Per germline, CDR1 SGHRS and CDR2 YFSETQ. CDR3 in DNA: TGCGCCAGCAGCAGGGACACAGGGTACCAAGAGACCCAGTACTTC. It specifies CASSRDTGYQETQYF. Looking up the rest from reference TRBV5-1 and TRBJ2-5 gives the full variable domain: KAGVTQTPRYLIKTRGQQVTLSCSPISGHRSVSWYQQTPGQGLQFLFEYFSETQRNKGNFPGRFSGRQFSNSRSEMNVSTLELGDSALYLCASSRDTGYQETQYFGPGTRLLVL.

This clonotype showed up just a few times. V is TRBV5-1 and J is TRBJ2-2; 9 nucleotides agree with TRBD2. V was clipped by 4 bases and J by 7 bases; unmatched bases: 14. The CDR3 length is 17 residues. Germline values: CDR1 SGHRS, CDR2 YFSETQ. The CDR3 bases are TGCGCCAGCAGCCCTGGACGGGCTAGCGGGACGGTCGGGGAGCTGTTTTTT. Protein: CASSPGRASGTVGELFF.

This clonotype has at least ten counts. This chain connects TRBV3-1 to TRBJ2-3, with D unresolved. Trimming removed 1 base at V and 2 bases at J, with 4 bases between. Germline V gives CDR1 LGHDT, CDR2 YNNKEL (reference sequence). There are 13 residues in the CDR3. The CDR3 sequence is CASSQGVTDTQYF. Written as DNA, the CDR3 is TGTGCCAGCAGCCAAGGGGTCACAGATACGCAGTATTTT.

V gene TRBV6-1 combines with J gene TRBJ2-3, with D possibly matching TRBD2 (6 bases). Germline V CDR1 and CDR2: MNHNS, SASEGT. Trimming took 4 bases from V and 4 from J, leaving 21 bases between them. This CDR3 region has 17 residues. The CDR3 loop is CASSVGVLAGESDTQYF. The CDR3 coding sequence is TGTGCCAGCAGTGTCGGTGTACTAGCTGGAGAATCAGATACGCAGTATTTT.

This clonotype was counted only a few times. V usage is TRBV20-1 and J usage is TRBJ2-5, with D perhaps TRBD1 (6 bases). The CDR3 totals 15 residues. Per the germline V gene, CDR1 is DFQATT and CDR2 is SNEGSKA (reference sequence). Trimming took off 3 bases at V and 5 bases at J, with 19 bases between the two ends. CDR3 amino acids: CSARAPRGGKETQYF. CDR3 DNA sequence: TGCAGTGCTAGGGCCCCTAGAGGGGGTAAGGAGACCCAGTACTTC.

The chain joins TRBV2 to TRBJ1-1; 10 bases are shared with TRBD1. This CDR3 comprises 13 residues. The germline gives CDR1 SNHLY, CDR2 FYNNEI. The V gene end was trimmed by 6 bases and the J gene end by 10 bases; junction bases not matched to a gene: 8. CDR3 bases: TGTGCCAGCAGGGGACAGGGGCTACTAGGAGCTTTCTTT. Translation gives CASRGQGLLGAFF.

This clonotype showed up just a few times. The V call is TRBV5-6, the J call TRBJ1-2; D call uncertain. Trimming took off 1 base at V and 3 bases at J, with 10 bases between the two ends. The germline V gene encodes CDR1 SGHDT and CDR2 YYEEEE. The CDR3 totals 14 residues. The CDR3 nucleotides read TGTGCCAGCAGCTTGAGTCAGGTGTACTATGGCTACACCTTC. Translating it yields CASSLSQVYYGYTF.

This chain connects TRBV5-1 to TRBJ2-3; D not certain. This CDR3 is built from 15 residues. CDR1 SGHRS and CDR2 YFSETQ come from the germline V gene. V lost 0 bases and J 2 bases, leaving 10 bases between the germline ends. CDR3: CASSLGTQLTDTQYF. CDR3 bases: TGCGCCAGCAGCTTGGGGACCCAACTCACAGATACGCAGTATTTT.

The CDR3: CASSVLSNTEAFF. The CDR3 DNA is TGTGCCAGCAGCGTACTGTCGAACACTGAAGCTTTCTTT. The rearrangement links TRBV9 to TRBJ1-1, with D unclear. The CDR3 consists of 13 residues. The germline gives CDR1 SGDLS, CDR2 YYNGEE. V was trimmed by 1 base and J by 1 base, leaving 5 bases between them.